These T cell receptor beta chains were read from a single sample in a study of T-cell memory formation after mild COVID-19. TCRdb ran MiXCR on the 5' RACE reads and lists one entry per CDR3 protein. The table includes just under 150,000 distinct CDR3 sequences, roughly 6.2% detected once. The sample consisted of PBMCs or a T cell subset sorted from them (not recorded which). The receptors were sampled from an adult woman who had mild COVID-19 (a few samples of this study predate the infection). Cell type and time point are not known. Each CDR3 is given with its conserved first and last residue. D genes are given only for firm matches. Expanded clones get a size class; other rows say once, few or many, or leave the size out.

abundance: many; j_gene: TRBJ2-7; v_gene: TRBV10-3; d_gene: TRBD2; CDR3nt: TGTGCCATCAGTGAGGGACTAGCGGGAACGTCCTGGGAGCAGTACTTC; CDR3aa: CAISEGLAGTSWEQYF
abundance: many; j_gene: TRBJ2-7; v_gene: TRBV6-6; d_gene: TRBD1; CDR3nt: TGTGCCAGCAGTTACAGGTTAAGACAGGGGGCGCGCTACGAGCAGTACTTC; CDR3aa: CASSYRLRQGARYEQYF
abundance: few; j_gene: TRBJ2-5; v_gene: TRBV18; d_gene: TRBD1; CDR3nt: TGTGCCAGCTCACCACGACAGGGGCCCCAAGAGACCCAGTACTTC; CDR3aa: CASSPRQGPQETQYF
abundance: many; j_gene: TRBJ2-2; v_gene: TRBV5-1; d_gene: NA; CDR3nt: TGCGCCAGCAGCTTGAATCCAACCGGGGAGCTGTTTTTT; CDR3aa: CASSLNPTGELFF
abundance: many; j_gene: TRBJ2-3; v_gene: TRBV7-2; d_gene: TRBD2; CDR3nt: TGTGCCAGCAGCTTAGGGCGGGGGGATACGCAGTATTTT; CDR3aa: CASSLGRGDTQYF
abundance: NA; j_gene: TRBJ2-1; v_gene: TRBV6-6; d_gene: NA; CDR3nt: TGTGCCAGCAGTCCCCACTCGGATGAGCAGTTCTTC; CDR3aa: CASSPHSDEQFF
abundance: many; j_gene: TRBJ1-1; v_gene: TRBV25-1; d_gene: TRBD1; CDR3nt: TGTGCCAGCAGTGCCCGGACAGGAGGGAACACTGAAGCTTTCTTT; CDR3aa: CASSARTGGNTEAFF
abundance: NA; j_gene: TRBJ2-4; v_gene: TRBV5-5; d_gene: TRBD2; CDR3nt: TGTGCCAGCAGCTACGGGGGGACGGCCAAAAACATTCAGTACTTC; CDR3aa: CASSYGGTAKNIQYF
abundance: NA; j_gene: TRBJ2-5; v_gene: TRBV12-3/TRBV12-4; d_gene: NA; CDR3nt: TGTGCCAGCAGTCCCTCCCCCTTGCGGCAAGAGACCCAGTACTTC; CDR3aa: CASSPSPLRQETQYF
abundance: many; j_gene: TRBJ2-5; v_gene: TRBV7-9; d_gene: TRBD2; CDR3nt: TGTGCCAGCAGCCTCCCTAGCGGGAGGTACCAAGAGACCCAGTACTTC; CDR3aa: CASSLPSGRYQETQYF
abundance: NA; j_gene: TRBJ2-4; v_gene: TRBV7-2; d_gene: NA; CDR3nt: TGTGCCAGCAGCTTAGAGACTAGAGGCATTCAGTACTTC; CDR3aa: CASSLETRGIQYF
abundance: few; j_gene: TRBJ2-7; v_gene: TRBV2; d_gene: NA; CDR3nt: TGTGCCAGCACTGGGATCCTAACAGGAAACTACGAGCAGTACTTC; CDR3aa: CASTGILTGNYEQYF
abundance: many; j_gene: TRBJ1-1; v_gene: TRBV12-3/TRBV12-4; d_gene: TRBD1; CDR3nt: TGTGCCAGCAGCGGTACAGGGGCTGAAGCTTTCTTT; CDR3aa: CASSGTGAEAFF
abundance: NA; j_gene: TRBJ2-2; v_gene: TRBV5-1; d_gene: TRBD1; CDR3nt: TGCGCCAGCAGCTTGACTCAGGGGGCGAGCGGGGAGCTGTTTTTT; CDR3aa: CASSLTQGASGELFF